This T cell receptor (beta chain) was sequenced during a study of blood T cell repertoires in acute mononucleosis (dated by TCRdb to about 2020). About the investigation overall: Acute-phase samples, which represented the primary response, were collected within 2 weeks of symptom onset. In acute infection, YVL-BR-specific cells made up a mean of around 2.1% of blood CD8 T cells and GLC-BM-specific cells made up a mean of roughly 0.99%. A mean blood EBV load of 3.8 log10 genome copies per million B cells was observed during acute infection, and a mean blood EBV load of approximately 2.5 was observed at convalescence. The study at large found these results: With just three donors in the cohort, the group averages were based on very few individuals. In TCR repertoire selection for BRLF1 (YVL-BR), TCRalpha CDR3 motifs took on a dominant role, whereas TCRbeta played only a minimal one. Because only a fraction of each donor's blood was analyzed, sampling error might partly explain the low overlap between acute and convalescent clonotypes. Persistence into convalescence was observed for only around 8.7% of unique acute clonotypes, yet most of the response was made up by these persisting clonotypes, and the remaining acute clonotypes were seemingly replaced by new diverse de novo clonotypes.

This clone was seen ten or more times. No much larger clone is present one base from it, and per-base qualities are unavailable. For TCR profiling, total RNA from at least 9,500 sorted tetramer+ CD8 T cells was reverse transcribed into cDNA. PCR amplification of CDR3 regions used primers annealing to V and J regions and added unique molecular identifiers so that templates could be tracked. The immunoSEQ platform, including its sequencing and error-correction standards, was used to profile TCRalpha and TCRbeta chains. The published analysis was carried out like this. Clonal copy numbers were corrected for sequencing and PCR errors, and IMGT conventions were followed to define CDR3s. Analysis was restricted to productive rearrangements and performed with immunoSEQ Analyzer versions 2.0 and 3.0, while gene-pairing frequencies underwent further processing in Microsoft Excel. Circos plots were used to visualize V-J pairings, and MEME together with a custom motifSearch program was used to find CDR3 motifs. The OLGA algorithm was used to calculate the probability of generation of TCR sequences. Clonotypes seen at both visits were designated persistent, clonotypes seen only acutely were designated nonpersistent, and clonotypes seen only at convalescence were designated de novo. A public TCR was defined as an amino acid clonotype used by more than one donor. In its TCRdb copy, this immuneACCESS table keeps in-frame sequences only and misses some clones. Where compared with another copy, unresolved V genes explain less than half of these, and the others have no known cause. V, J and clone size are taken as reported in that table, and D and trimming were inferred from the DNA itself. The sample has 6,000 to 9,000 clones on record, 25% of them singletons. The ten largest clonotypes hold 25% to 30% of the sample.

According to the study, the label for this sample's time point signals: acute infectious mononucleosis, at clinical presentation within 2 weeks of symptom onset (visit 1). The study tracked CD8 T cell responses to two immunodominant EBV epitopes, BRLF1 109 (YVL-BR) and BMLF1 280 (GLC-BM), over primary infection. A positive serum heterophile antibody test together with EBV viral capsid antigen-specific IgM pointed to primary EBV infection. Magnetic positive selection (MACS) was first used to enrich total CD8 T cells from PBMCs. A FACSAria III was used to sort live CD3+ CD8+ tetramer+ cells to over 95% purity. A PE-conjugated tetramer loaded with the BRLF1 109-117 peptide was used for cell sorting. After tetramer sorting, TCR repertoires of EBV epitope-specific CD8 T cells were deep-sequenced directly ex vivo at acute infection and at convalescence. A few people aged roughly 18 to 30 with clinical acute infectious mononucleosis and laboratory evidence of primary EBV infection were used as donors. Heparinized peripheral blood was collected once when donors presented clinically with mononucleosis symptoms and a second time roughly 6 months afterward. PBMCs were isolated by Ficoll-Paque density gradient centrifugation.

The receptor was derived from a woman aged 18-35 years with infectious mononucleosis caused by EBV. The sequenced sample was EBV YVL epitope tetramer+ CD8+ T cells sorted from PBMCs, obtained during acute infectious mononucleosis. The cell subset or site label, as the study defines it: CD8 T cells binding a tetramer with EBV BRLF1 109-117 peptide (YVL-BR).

The bases read TGCGCCAGCAGCTTGGTTCACAATGAGCAGTTCTTC. The translation is CASSLVHNEQFF. The rearrangement joined TRBV5-1 to TRBJ2-1, with no D gene named confidently. CDR1 SGHRS and CDR2 YFSETQ are derived from the germline V gene. The CDR3 goes from the cysteine to the phenylalanine over 12 residues. The entry retains the CDR3 DNA only, 36 bases that are in frame from base 1. Between the V and J ends, shortened by 0 bases and 5 bases respectively, the junction contains 3 bases. Beyond the CDR3, the reference TRBV5-1 and TRBJ2-1 genes provide the residues; the full variable domain reads: KAGVTQTPRYLIKTRGQQVTLSCSPISGHRSVSWYQQTPGQGLQFLFEYFSETQRNKGNFPGRFSGRQFSNSRSEMNVSTLELGDSALYLCASSLVHNEQFFGPGTRLTVL.